This entry concerns a single T cell receptor (beta chain). Its antigen is unidentified. This sample stems from a study of cytomegalovirus exposure and HLA in healthy donors. General observations from the study: Despite most TCR sequences being rare, some public TCRs occurred in many donors. The study recorded over 150 TCR beta chains that were cytomegalovirus-associated. Per a later analysis, 18,000 or so TCR beta sequences showed association with HLA alleles at 0.05 false discovery rate.

The CDR3 is made up of 15 amino acids. The germline CDR1 and CDR2 sequences are SGDLS and YYNGEE. V lost 7 bases, J lost 5 bases, and 10 bases stayed unmatched. PCR amplification relied on 60 Vbeta primers (plus 13 Jbeta primers). Clones were sequenced by immunoSEQ multiplex PCR, and TCRdb holds only the in-frame ones, with some missing. The sample lists around 160,000 clones; roughly 80% were seen once. This clonotype was obtained from a woman between 35 and 50 years old in good health and CMV-seropositive. The rearrangement joins TRBV9 to TRBJ2-2, with 8 bases aligning to TRBD1. The sample was PBMCs. The CDR3 region is CASSGGVLMTGELFF. For the CDR3, the DNA is TGTGCCAGCTCAGGGGGCGTTTTGATGACCGGGGAGCTGTTTTTT.